The entry that follows covers one T cell receptor beta chain sequence. The sample belongs to a study of blood T cell repertoires in COVID-19. Study as a whole: The cDNA or gDNA used as material had been derived from T cells, B-cell-depleted T cells, or PBMCs.

This CDR3 region has 17 residues. Germline CDR1 reads SGHTS; CDR2 reads YDEGEE. V was pared by 0 bases and J by 0 bases, with 10 bases between. Data came from immunoSEQ multiplex PCR; TCRdb stores just in-frame clones and leaves some out. Of a few hundred thousand clones in the sample, approximately 90% were seen once. The specimen sequenced was PBMCs or T cells enriched from blood (not recorded which). V usage is TRBV5-8 and J usage is TRBJ1-6, with D maybe TRBD1 (5 bases). This TCR came from a woman aged 50 to 65 who had recovered from COVID-19. Here the CDR3 reads CASSLDQGSSYNSPLHF. The CDR3 DNA follows: TGTGCCAGCAGCTTGGACCAGGGTAGCTCCTATAATTCACCCCTCCACTTT.